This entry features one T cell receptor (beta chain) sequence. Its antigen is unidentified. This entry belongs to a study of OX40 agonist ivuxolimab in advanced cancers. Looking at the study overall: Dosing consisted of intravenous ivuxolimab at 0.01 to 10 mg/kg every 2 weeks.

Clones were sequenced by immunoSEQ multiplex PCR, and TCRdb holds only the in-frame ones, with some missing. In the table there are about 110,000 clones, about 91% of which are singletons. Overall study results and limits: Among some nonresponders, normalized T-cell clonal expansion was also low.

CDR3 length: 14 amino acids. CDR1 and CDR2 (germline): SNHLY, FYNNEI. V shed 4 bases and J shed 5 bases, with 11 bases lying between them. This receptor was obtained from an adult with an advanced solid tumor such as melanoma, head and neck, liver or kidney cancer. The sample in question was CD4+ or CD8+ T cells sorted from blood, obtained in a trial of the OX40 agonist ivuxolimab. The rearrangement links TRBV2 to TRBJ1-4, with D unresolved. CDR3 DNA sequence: TGTGCCAGCAGTGGCACCGATTACAATGAAAAACTGTTTTTT. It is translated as CASSGTDYNEKLFF.